This TCR beta chain was recovered during a study of cytomegalovirus exposure and HLA in healthy donors. General study results and limits: More clonal expansion characterized HLA-associated TCR beta chains than equally common others in a later analysis. The study listed roughly 160 cytomegalovirus-associated TCR beta chains. Sequences of the TCR beta chain were said to predict the HLA-A and HLA-B alleles of most subjects accurately.

PCR amplification relied on 60 Vbeta primers (plus 13 Jbeta primers). Profiled with immunoSEQ multiplex PCR; TCRdb holds only in-frame clones, not every one. The table records around 140,000 clones, approximately 80% of them present only once. Trimming took 7 bases from V and 7 from J, leaving 13 bases between them. The CDR3 runs 12 residues. Germline values: CDR1 MGHDK, CDR2 SYGVNS. Details on this clone: Its antigen is currently unknown.

The TCR comes from a man in his forties in good health and CMV-seronegative. Sequenced: PBMCs. The rearrangement joins TRBV25-1 to TRBJ1-1, with a weak D call TRBD1 (6 bases). The CDR3 DNA reads as TGTGCCAGCATTCAGGGGATTGGTGAAGCTTTCTTT. Protein: CASIQGIGEAFF.